These 4 T cell receptor beta chains were sequenced from one sample in a study of blood T cell repertoires in COVID-19. Generated by immunoSEQ multiplex PCR, the TCRdb table keeps only in-frame clones and is missing some. The sample has around 380,000 clones; 81% are singletons. Sequencing was done on a sample of peripheral blood. The receptor source for this set is a human donor with acute or convalescent COVID-19. The donor label of this sample is uncertain.

The J gene is TRBJ1-2, the V gene TRBV5-1, with TRBD1 matching 7 bases. Trimming at V came to 4 bases and at J to 2 bases, leaving 8 bases not matched to a gene. The CDR3 runs 15 residues. The germline V gene has CDR1 SGHRS and CDR2 YFSETQ. DNA for the CDR3: TGCGCCAGCAGCCACTTGGAACAGGGGAACTATGGCTACACCTTC. Its translation is CASSHLEQGNYGYTF.

The table lists this clone with a count of one. The chain combines TRBV11-2 with TRBJ1-1; D might be TRBD1 (6 bases). Deletions cut 3 bases from V and 0 bases from J, with 14 bases between. Germline V gene data show CDR1 as SGHAT and CDR2 as FQNNGV. The CDR3 spans 16 residues. DNA of the CDR3: TGTGCCAGCAGCTTCGGACAGTCTCCTTTGAACACTGAAGCTTTCTTT. This encodes CASSFGQSPLNTEAFF.

This chain joins TRBV5-5 and TRBJ2-7, with TRBD2 as a possible D gene (6 bases). The V end lost 4 bases, the J end lost 0 bases, and 17 bases lay between the germline ends. Germline V CDR1 and CDR2: SGHKS, YYEKEE (reference sequence). This CDR3 is 16 amino acids long. Here the CDR3 DNA reads TGTGCCAGCAGCCCCCAGGCAGGAGGGGCCTCCTACGAGCAGTACTTC. It specifies CASSPQAGGASYEQYF.

In this sample, this clone turned up once. This rearrangement joins TRBV30 to TRBJ2-7, with 9 bases identical to TRBD1. The CDR3 runs to 15 residues. The germline V gene has CDR1 GTSNPN and CDR2 SVGIG (reference sequence). V trimming: 2 bases; J trimming: 2 bases; junction bases outside the gene matches: 7. The DNA of the CDR3 is TGTGCCTGGAGTTGGGGGACAGGGACTACCTACGAGCAGTACTTC. Translation gives CAWSWGTGTTYEQYF.